The table lists the clone carrying this T cell receptor (beta chain) with a few counts. Its specificity is not known. The data stem from a study of cytomegalovirus exposure and HLA in healthy donors. Across the whole study: Approximately 83 million unique TCRs from HLA-typed donors were held in an early data release.

Study results and limitations: Available immune exposure information was restricted to CMV serostatus only. Rare TCR sequences predominated, though certain public TCRs were found in many donors. A few V segments could not be told apart, such as TRBV6-2 and TRBV6-3, and were left out.

Germline V gene lookup returns CDR1 SNHLY and CDR2 FYNNEI. The CDR3 contains 13 residues. With 11 bases removed from V and 3 bases from J, the gap between germline ends came to 16 bases. PCR was performed using 60 Vbeta and 13 Jbeta primers. Only in-frame clones appear in the TCRdb table, and some are missing; sequencing was by immunoSEQ multiplex PCR. In the table there are 100,000 to 150,000 clones, 15% to 20% of which are singletons. Specimen: PBMCs. The source of this sequence is a female donor in good health and CMV-seropositive. This chain links TRBV2 with TRBJ1-1; D ambiguous. CDR3 nucleotides: TGTGCCCGCGGTATGGAGCGGTACACTGAAGCTTTCTTT. Translated, it gives CARGMERYTEAFF.